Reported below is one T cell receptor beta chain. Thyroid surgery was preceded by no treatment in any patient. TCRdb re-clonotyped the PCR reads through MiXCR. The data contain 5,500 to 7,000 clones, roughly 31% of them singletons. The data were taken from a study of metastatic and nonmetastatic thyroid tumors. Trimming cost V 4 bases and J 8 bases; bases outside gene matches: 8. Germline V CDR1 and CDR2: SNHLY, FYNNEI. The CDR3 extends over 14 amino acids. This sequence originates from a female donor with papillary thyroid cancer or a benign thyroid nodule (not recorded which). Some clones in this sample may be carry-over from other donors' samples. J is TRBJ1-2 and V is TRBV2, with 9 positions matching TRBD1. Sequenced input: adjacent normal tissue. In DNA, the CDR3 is TGTGCCAGCAGTGGGGACAGGGATCTGTTCGGCTACACCTTC. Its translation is CASSGDRDLFGYTF.